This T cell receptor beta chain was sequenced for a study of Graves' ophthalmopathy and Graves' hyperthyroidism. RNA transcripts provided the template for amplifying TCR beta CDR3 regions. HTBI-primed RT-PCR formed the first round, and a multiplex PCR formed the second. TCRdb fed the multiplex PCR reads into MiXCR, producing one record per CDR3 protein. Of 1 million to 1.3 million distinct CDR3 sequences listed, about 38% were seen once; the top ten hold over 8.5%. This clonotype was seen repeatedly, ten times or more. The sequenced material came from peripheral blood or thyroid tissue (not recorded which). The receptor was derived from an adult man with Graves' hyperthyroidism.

CDR3 protein: CASTYSDPGANVLTF. The CDR3 nucleotides are TGTGCCAGCACCTATTCTGACCCTGGGGCCAACGTCCTGACTTTC. The chain joins TRBV7-2 to TRBJ2-6; D gene unclear. Trimming stripped 7 bases from V and 2 bases from J, with 12 bases between. CDR1 SGHTA and CDR2 FQGNSA come from the germline V gene. There are 15 residues in the CDR3.